This entry features one TCR beta chain sequence. This clonotype came up many times. Its binding antigen is unknown. Qualities for individual bases were not recorded, and no much larger clone is one base off. This record comes from a study of esophageal squamous cell carcinoma under preoperative chemotherapy (dated by TCRdb to 2017 to 2018). About the study as a whole: In the study, TCR repertoires were profiled in both peripheral blood T cells and tumor-infiltrating lymphocytes. Roughly 5 patients with primary esophageal squamous cell carcinoma were included in the cohort. Repertoires from samples taken before paclitaxel-nedaplatin therapy were compared with repertoires from samples taken after paclitaxel-nedaplatin therapy. The effects of paclitaxel-nedaplatin chemotherapy on T-cell receptor repertoires in patients with esophageal squamous cell carcinoma were assessed. The investigation overall reported the following: Rather than arising solely from local clonal changes, post-treatment tumor-infiltrating lymphocytes appeared to come partly from peripheral T cells that migrated into the tumor. After chemotherapy, TCR diversity rose significantly in peripheral T cells, but this increase was not seen in tumor-infiltrating lymphocytes. Paclitaxel-nedaplatin therapy induced immediate and substantial clonotype frequency changes, with contraction more likely among abundant clones than amplification. A small cohort was used, with only a few patients with esophageal squamous cell carcinoma being analyzed.

The time point label here, explained by the study, means: before preoperative PTX-NDP chemotherapy. Paclitaxel-nedaplatin was administered to patients as preoperative chemotherapy before surgery. The method behind the library was PCR. TCRdb names HiSeq X Ten as the instrument used. High-throughput sequencing was used to characterize TCR repertoires. The public reads were reprocessed in TCRdb via fastp at Q25 and MiXCR, keeping in-frame beta chains. Rows are combined by CDR3 protein, so each entry shows the most common genes and DNA. The sample records roughly 32,000 distinct CDR3 sequences, roughly 52% of which are singletons. Approximately 12% of the sample lies in the top ten. Trimming costs V 5 bases and J 4 bases, and their ends lie 13 bases apart. The germline V gene provides CDR1 SGHNT and CDR2 YENEEA. From cysteine to phenylalanine, the CDR3 is 14 amino acids long. Just CDR3 DNA is preserved here, 42 bases in frame from base 1.

This specimen was taken from a patient given preoperative chemotherapy. The clonotype was recovered from a human donor with esophageal squamous cell carcinoma. The donor label of this sample is uncertain. The rearrangement combines TRBV11-3 with TRBJ2-3; the D gene remains uncertain. The DNA is as follows: TGTGCCAGCAGCCCCGGCCTAGGATCAGATACGCAGTATTTT. It codes for CASSPGLGSDTQYF.